The subject of this entry is one TCR beta chain. The same CDR3 is also encoded by other DNA sequences in this sample. These data originate in a study of blood T cell repertoires in COVID-19. TCRdb's copy holds only in-frame clones and misses some; the assay was immunoSEQ multiplex PCR. The sample shows some 300,000 clones, around 90% of them seen only once. V lost 4 bases and J lost 4; bases outside the gene matches: 3. This CDR3 is built from 14 residues. Germline V gene sequence: CDR1 SGHRS, CDR2 YFSETQ. The sequence came from a woman aged 25 to 39 who had recovered from COVID-19. This sequence joins TRBV5-1 and TRBJ1-2; TRBD1 aligns across 11 bases. The material sequenced was PBMCs or T cells enriched from blood (not recorded which). CDR3 protein: CASSPGQGAYGYTF. The CDR3 nucleotides are TGCGCCAGCAGCCCCGGACAGGGGGCCTATGGCTACACCTTC.